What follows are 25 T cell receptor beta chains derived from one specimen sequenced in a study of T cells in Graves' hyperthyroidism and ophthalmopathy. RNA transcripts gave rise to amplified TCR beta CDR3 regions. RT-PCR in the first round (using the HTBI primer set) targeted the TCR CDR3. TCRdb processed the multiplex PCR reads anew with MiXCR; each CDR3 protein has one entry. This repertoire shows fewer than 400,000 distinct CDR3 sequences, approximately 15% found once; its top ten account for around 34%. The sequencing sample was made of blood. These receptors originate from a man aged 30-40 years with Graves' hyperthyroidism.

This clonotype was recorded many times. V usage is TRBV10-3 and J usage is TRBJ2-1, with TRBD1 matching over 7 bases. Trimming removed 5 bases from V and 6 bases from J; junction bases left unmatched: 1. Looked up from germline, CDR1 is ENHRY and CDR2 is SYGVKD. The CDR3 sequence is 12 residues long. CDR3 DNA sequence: TGTGCCATCAGTCCAGGGGGCAATGAGCAGTTCTTC. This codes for CAISPGGNEQFF.

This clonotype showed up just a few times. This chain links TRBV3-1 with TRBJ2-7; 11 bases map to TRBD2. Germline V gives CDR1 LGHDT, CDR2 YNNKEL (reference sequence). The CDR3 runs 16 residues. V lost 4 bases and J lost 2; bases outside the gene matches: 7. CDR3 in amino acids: CASSLGGGLAAYEQYF. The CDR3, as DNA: TGTGCCAGCAGCCTCGGGGGGGGACTAGCGGCCTACGAGCAGTACTTC.

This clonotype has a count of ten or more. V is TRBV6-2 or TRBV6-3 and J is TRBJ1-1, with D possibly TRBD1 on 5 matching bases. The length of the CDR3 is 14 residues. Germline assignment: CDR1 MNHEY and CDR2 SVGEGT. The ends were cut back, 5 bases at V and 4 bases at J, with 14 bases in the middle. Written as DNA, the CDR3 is TGTGCCAGCAGTGACCAGGGTTGGAGCACTGAAGCTTTCTTT. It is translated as CASSDQGWSTEAFF.

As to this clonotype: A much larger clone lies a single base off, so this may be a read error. The CDR3 DNA is TGCAGTGCTAGAGATCAGTCGGGGGGGGACGTTCAGTACTTC. This translates into CSARDQSGGDVQYF. V and J are TRBV20-1 and TRBJ2-4, with TRBD2 matching over 8 bases. Unmatched junction bases numbered 9, after V lost 0 bases and J lost 11 bases. This CDR3 spans 14 amino acids. Germline loops: CDR1 DFQATT, CDR2 SNEGSKA (reference sequence).

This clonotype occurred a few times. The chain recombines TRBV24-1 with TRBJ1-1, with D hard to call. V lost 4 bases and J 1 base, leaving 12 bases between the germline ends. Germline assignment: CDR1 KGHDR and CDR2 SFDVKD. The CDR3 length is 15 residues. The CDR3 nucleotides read TGTGCCACCAGTGACCCGGCCCGAGGGAACACTGAAGCTTTCTTT. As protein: CATSDPARGNTEAFF.

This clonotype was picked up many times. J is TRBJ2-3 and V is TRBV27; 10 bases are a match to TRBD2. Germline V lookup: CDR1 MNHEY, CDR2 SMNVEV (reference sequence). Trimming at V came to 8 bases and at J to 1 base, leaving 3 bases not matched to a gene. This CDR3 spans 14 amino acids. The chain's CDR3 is CASSSGRGTDTQYF. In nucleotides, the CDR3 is TGTGCCAGCTCAAGCGGGAGGGGCACAGATACGCAGTATTTT.

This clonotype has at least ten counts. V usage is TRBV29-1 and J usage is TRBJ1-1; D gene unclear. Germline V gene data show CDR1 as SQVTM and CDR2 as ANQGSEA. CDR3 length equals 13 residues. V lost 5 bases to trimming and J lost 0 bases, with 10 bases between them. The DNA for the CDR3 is TGCAGCGTTTGTGGGAACCTGAACACTGAAGCTTTCTTT. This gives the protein CSVCGNLNTEAFF.

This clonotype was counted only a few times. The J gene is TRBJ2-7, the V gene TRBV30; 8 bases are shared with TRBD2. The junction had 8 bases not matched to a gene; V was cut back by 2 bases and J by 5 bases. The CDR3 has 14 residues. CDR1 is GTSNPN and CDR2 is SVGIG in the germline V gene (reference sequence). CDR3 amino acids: CAWSIGTSLHEQYF. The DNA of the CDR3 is TGTGCCTGGAGTATAGGGACTAGTCTTCACGAGCAGTACTTC.

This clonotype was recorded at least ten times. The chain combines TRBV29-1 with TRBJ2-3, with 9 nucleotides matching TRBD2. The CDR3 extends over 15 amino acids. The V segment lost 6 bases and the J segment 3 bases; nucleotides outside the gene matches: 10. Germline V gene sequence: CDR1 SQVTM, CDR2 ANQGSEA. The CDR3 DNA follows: TGCAGCGTGAACGCCGGCGGGAGGGGAACAGATACGCAGTATTTT. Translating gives CSVNAGGRGTDTQYF.

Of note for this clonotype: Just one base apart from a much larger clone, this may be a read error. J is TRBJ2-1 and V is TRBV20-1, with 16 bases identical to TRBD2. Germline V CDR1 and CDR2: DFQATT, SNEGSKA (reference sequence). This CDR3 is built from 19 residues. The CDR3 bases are TGCAGTGCTAGAGACCCGGGACTAGCGGGAGGGAGCTCCTACAATGATCAGTTCTTC. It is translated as CSARDPGLAGGSSYNDQFF.

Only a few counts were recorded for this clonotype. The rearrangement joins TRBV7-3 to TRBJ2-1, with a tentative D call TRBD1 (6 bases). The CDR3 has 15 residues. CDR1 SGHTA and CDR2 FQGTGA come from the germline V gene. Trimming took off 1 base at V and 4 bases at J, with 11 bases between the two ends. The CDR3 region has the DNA TGTGCCAGCAGCTTAATGGCGACAGGTTACAATGAGCAGTTCTTC. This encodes CASSLMATGYNEQFF.

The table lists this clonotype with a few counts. The CDR3: CASSASLTRGEQFF. The CDR3 nucleotides read TGTGCCAGCAGCGCCTCGCTAACAAGGGGTGAGCAGTTCTTC. V gene TRBV9 combines with J gene TRBJ2-1; a weak D match, TRBD1 (5 bases). Deletions cut 3 bases from V and 9 bases from J, with 16 bases between. Germline V gene lookup returns CDR1 SGDLS and CDR2 YYNGEE. The CDR3 has 14 residues.

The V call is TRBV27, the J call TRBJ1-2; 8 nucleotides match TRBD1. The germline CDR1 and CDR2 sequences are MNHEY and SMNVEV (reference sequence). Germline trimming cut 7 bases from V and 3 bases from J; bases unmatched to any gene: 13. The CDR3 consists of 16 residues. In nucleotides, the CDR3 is TGTGCCAGCAATCGAGACAGGGGCCTTACCCACTATGGCTACACCTTC. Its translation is CASNRDRGLTHYGYTF.

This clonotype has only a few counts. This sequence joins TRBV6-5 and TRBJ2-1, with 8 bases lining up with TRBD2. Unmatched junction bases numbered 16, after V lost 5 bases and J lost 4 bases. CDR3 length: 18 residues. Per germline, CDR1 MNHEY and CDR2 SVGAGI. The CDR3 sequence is CASSNFFLGVAGYNEQFF. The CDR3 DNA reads TGTGCCAGCAGTAACTTTTTCTTGGGAGTAGCGGGATACAATGAGCAGTTCTTC.

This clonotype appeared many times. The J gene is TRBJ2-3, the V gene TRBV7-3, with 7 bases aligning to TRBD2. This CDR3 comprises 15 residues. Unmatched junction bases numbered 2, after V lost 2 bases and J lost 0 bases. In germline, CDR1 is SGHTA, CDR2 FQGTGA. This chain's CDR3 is CASSLAGDSTDTQYF. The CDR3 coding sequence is TGTGCCAGCAGCTTAGCGGGGGACAGCACAGATACGCAGTATTTT.

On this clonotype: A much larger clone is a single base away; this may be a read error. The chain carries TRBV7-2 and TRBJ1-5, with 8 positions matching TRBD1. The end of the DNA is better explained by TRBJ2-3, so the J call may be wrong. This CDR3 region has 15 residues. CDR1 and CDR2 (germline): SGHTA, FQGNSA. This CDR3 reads CASSPRQGRNQPQYF. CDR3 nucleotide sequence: TGTGCCAGCAGCCCGCGACAGGGGCGGAATCAGCCCCAGTATTTT.

The chain's CDR3 is CASSLGSGSGEKLFF. The CDR3, as DNA: TGTGCCAGCAGCTTGGGGTCTGGTTCGGGTGAAAAACTGTTTTTT. V usage is TRBV5-4 and J usage is TRBJ1-4; D is unresolved. Germline V gives CDR1 SGHNT, CDR2 YYREEE (reference sequence). The length of the CDR3 is 15 residues. V lost 0 bases to trimming and J lost 7 bases, with 13 bases between them.

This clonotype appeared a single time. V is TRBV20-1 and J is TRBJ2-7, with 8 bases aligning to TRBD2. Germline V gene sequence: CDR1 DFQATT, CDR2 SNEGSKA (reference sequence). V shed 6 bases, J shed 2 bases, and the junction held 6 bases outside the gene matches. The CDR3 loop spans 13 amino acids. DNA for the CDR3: TGCAGTGCGGGCGGGAGGACCCCCTACGAGCAGTACTTC. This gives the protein CSAGGRTPYEQYF.

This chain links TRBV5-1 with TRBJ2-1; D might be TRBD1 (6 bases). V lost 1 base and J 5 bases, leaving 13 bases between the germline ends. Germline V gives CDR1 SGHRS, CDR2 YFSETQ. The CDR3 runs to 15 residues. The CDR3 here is CASSLRGNMNNEQFF. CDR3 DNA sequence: TGCGCCAGCAGCTTGAGGGGGAATATGAACAATGAGCAGTTCTTC.

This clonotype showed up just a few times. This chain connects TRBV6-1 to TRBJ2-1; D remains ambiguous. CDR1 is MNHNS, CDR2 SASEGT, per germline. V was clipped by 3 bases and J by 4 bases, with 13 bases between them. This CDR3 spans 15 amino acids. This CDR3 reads CASSEVSETYNEQFF. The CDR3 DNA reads TGTGCCAGCAGTGAGGTGTCAGAAACTTACAATGAGCAGTTCTTC.

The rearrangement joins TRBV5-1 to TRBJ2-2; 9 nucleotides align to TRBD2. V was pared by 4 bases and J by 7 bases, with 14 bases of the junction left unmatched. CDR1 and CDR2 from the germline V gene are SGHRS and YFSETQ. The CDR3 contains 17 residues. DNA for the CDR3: TGCGCCAGCAGCCGTTGGTCTCGACTAGCGGAAAGCGGGGAGCTGTTTTTT. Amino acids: CASSRWSRLAESGELFF.

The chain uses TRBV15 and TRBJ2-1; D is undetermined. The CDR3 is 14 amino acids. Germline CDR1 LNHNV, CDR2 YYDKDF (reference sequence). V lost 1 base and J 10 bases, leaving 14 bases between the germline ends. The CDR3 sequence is CATSRVLESPEQFF. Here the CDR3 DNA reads TGTGCCACCAGCAGAGTTCTCGAGTCCCCCGAGCAGTTCTTC.

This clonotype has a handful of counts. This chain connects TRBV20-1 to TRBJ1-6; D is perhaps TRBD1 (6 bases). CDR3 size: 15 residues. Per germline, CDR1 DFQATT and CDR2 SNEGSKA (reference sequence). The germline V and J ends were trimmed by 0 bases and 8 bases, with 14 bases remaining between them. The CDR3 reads CSARDAVNRDSPLHF. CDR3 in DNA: TGCAGTGCTAGAGATGCCGTTAACAGGGATTCACCCCTCCACTTT.

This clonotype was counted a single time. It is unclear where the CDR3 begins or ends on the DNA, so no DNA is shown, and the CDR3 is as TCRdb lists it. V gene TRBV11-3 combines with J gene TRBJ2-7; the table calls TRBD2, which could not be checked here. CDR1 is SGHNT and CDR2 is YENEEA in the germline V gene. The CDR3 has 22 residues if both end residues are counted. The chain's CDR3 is CASSFYICSASPPQGGSYEQYF.

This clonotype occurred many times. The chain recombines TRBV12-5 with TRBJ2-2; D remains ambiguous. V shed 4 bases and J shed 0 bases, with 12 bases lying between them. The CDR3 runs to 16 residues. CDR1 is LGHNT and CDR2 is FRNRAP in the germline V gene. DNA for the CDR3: TGTGCTAGTGGTTCCAGCCCGCGGACGAACACCGGGGAGCTGTTTTTT. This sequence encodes CASGSSPRTNTGELFF. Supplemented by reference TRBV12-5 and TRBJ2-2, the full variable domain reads DARVTQTPRHKVTEMGQEVTMRCQPILGHNTVFWYRQTMMQGLELLAYFRNRAPLDDSGMPKDRFSAEMPDATLATLKIQPSEPRDSAVYFCASGSSPRTNTGELFFGEGSRLTVL.